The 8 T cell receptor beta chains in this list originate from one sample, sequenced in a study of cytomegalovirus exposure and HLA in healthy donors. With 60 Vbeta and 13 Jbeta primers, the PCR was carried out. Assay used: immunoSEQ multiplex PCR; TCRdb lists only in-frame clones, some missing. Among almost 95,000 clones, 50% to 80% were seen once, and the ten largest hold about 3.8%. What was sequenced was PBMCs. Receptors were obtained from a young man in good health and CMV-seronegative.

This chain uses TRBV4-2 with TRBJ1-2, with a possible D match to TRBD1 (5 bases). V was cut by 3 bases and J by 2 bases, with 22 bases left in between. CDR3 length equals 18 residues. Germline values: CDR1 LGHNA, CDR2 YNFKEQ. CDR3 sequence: CASSHNPGLSAGNYGYTF. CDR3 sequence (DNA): TGTGCCAGCAGCCATAACCCGGGACTTTCCGCTGGGAACTATGGCTACACCTTC.

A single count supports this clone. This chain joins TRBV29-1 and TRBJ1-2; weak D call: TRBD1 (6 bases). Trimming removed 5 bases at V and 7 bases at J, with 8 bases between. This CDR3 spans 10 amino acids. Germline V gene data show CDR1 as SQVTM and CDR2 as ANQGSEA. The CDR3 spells CSVYRVGYTF. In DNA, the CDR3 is TGCAGCGTTTACAGGGTTGGCTACACCTTC.

The CDR3 loop is CATRGQTIYEQYF. The DNA for the CDR3 is TGTGCCACCCGGGGACAGACAATCTACGAGCAGTACTTC. The gene calls are TRBV19 and TRBJ2-7, with 7 positions matching TRBD1. CDR1 and CDR2 (germline): LNHDA, SQIVND (reference sequence). J lost 3 bases, V lost 10 bases, and 9 bases had no gene match. This CDR3 spans 13 amino acids.

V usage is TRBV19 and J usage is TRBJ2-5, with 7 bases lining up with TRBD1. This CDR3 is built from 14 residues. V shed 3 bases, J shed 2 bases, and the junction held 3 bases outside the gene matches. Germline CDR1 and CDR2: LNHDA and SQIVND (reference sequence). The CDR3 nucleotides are TGTGCCAGTAGTATTCTGGGACAGCAAGAGACCCAGTACTTC. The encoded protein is CASSILGQQETQYF. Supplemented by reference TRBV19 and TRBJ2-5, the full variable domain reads DGGITQSPKYLFRKEGQNVTLSCEQNLNHDAMYWYRQDPGQGLRLIYYSQIVNDFQKGDIAEGYSVSREKKESFPLTVTSAQKNPTAFYLCASSILGQQETQYFGPGTRLLVL.

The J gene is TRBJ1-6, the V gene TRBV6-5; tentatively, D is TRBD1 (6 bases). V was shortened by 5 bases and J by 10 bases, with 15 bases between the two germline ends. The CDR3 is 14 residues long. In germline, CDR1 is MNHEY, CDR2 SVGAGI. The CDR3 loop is CASSQDSFRSPLHF. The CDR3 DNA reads TGTGCCAGCAGTCAGGACAGCTTTCGGTCACCCCTCCACTTT.

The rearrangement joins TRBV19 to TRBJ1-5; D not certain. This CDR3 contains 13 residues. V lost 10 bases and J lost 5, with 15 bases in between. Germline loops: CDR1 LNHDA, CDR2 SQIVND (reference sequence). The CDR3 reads CATMAPGHQPQHF. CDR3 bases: TGTGCCACCATGGCACCTGGGCATCAGCCCCAGCATTTT.

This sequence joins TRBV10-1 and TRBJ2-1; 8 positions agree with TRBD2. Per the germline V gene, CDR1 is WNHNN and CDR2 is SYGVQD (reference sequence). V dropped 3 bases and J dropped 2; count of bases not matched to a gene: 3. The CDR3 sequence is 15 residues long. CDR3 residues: CASSEGTSAYNEQFF. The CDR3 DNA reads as TGCGCCAGCAGTGAAGGGACTAGTGCCTACAATGAGCAGTTCTTC.

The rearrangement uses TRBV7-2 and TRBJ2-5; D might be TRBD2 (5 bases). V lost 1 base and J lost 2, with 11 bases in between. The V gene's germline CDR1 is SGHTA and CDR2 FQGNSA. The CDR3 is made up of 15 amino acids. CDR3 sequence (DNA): TGTGCCAGCAGCTTAGGAGGGAAGGGACAAGAGACCCAGTACTTC. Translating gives CASSLGGKGQETQYF.